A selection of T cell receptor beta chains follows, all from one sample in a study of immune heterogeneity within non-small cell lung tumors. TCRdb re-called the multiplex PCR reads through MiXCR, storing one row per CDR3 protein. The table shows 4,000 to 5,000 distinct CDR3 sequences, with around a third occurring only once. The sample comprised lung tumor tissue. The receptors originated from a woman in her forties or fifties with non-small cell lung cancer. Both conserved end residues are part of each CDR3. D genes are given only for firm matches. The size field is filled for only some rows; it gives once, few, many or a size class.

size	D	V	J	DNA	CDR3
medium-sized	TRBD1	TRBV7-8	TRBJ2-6	TGTGCCAGCAGCATGAGGGACAGCTCTGGGGCCAACGTCCTGACTTTC	CASSMRDSSGANVLTF
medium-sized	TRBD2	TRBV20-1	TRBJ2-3	TGCAGTGCTAGAGGAGCGGGAGCCGCACAGGGGCAGTATTTT	CSARGAGAAQGQYF
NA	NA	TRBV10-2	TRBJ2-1	TGCGCCAGCAGTTACAGGGTCCATGAGCAGTTCTTC	CASSYRVHEQFF
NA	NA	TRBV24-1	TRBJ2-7	TGTGCCACCTCAGTGCTCCAGGGTAAGGTTTCTGACGAGCAGTACTTC	CATSVLQGKVSDEQYF
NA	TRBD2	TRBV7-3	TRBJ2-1	TGTGCCAGCAGCATTTCTAGCGGGCCTTACAATGAGCAGTTCTTC	CASSISSGPYNEQFF
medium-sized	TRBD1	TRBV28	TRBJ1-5	TGTGCCAGCAGTTCATCCGGGACAGGGTCCTTTCAGCCCCAGCATTTT	CASSSSGTGSFQPQHF
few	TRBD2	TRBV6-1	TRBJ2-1	TGTGCCAGCAGCTCCGCCTGGGGACTAGCGGACCATGAGCAGTTCTTC	CASSSAWGLADHEQFF
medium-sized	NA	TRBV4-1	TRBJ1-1	TGCGCCAGCAGCCCCGAGGGGTACAGGAACACTGAAGCTTTCTTT	CASSPEGYRNTEAFF
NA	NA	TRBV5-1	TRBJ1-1	TGCGCCAGCAGCCCCCGGCCGGACAGAATGAACACTGAAGCTTTCTTT	CASSPRPDRMNTEAFF
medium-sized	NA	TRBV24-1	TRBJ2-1	TGTGCCACCAGTGGGGGGACCGTTGATGAGCAGTTCTTC	CATSGGTVDEQFF
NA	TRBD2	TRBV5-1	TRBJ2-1	TGCGCCAGCAGCCGAGCGGGGGGAGTTCACAATGAGCAGTTCTTC	CASSRAGGVHNEQFF
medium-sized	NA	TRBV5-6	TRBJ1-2	TGTGCCAGCAGATTCAATTCAGGGTACCTCTATGGCTACACCTTC	CASRFNSGYLYGYTF
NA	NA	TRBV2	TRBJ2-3	TGTTCCAGTGAGGGTTACACAGATACGCAGTATTTT	CSSEGYTDTQYF
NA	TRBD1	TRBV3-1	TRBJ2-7	TGTGCCAGCAGCCCACCCGGGACAGGGTATTACGAGCAGTACTTC	CASSPPGTGYYEQYF
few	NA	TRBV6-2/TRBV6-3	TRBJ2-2	TGTGCCAGCAGTAAACCTAGCGCGGGCGGAACCGGGGAGCTGTTTTTT	CASSKPSAGGTGELFF